One sample yielded the 29 T cell receptor beta chains listed below, sequenced in a study of spatial heterogeneity in lung cancer. TCRdb analysed the 5' RACE reads with MiXCR anew, one entry per CDR3 protein. The profile shows 70,000 to 90,000 distinct CDR3 sequences, about an eighth of them singletons. As for time point: sample taken at primary tumor resection. Tumor, nontumor lung or frozen PBMC supplied whole RNA that was sequenced unsorted. The material was PBMCs, obtained at surgery. These receptor sequences come from a male donor with early-stage non-small cell lung cancer.

This clonotype was recorded many times. J is TRBJ2-5 and V is TRBV29-1; D not certain. The CDR3 is made up of 13 amino acids. The germline CDR1 and CDR2 sequences are SQVTM and ANQGSEA. V lost 1 base and J lost 5, with 11 bases in between. DNA of the CDR3: TGCAGCGTTGAAGTAGGGTTGGGCGAGACCCAGTACTTC. The encoded protein is CSVEVGLGETQYF.

The chain uses TRBV3-1 and TRBJ2-1; a possible D gene is TRBD2 (6 bases). V was shortened by 1 base and J by 6 bases, with 13 bases between the two germline ends. The CDR3 consists of 15 residues. Germline CDR1 is LGHDT and CDR2 is YNNKEL (reference sequence). The CDR3 DNA reads as TGTGCCAGCAGCCAAGTTGCGGGGTCAACCAATGAGCAGTTCTTC. Its protein product is CASSQVAGSTNEQFF.

This clonotype was counted ten times or more. The chain combines TRBV24-1 with TRBJ1-1; 7 nucleotides line up with TRBD1. The CDR3 consists of 15 residues. Germline trimming cut 4 bases from V and 5 bases from J; bases unmatched to any gene: 9. Germline CDR1 KGHDR, CDR2 SFDVKD. The CDR3 protein is CATSDSRQGETEAFF. The CDR3 DNA follows: TGTGCCACCAGTGACTCTAGACAGGGTGAAACTGAAGCTTTCTTT.

This rearrangement joins TRBV7-2 to TRBJ2-2; 7 positions agree with TRBD2. J gave up 7 bases and V 3 bases, and 5 bases lay outside the gene matches. Germline V lookup: CDR1 SGHTA, CDR2 FQGNSA. The CDR3 is 14 residues long. The CDR3 DNA sequence: TGTGCCAGCAGCTTTACTAGCGTTAACGGGGAGCTGTTTTTT. Translated: CASSFTSVNGELFF.

This clonotype came up many times. V usage is TRBV6-6 and J usage is TRBJ2-5, with D unresolved. This CDR3 is built from 15 residues. V was pared by 3 bases and J by 2 bases, with 13 bases between. Per germline, CDR1 MNHNY and CDR2 SVGAGI (reference sequence). CDR3 DNA sequence: TGTGCCAGCAGTTATATAATGGGGAAGCAAGAGACCCAGTACTTC. It specifies CASSYIMGKQETQYF.

The chain uses TRBV11-2 and TRBJ2-7; 7 nucleotides line up with TRBD2. Germline loops: CDR1 SGHAT, CDR2 FQNNGV. This CDR3 has 15 amino acids. The V gene end was trimmed by 7 bases and the J gene end by 3 bases; junction bases not matched to a gene: 12. This CDR3 is CASTPGLVFNYEQYF. CDR3 DNA: TGTGCCAGCACCCCCGGACTAGTCTTTAACTACGAGCAGTACTTC.

This clonotype has a count of ten or more. The J gene is TRBJ2-3, the V gene TRBV4-1; D possibly uses TRBD1 or TRBD2 (5 bases each). Germline CDR1 is MGHRA and CDR2 is YSYEKL. The CDR3 is 17 amino acids. V lost 0 bases and J lost 2, with 15 bases in between. As DNA, the CDR3 is TGCGCCAGCAGCCAAGAAGGGACGGCGACCTCCACAGATACGCAGTATTTT. As protein: CASSQEGTATSTDTQYF.

This clonotype was counted many times. The rearrangement links TRBV27 to TRBJ2-6; the D gene is possibly TRBD1 (6 bases). The CDR3 totals 17 residues. Deletions cut 5 bases from V and 0 bases from J, with 14 bases between. Germline CDR1 reads MNHEY; CDR2 reads SMNVEV (reference sequence). Here the CDR3 DNA reads TGTGCCAGCAGTCCCCCGGGACAATTCTCTGGGGCCAACGTCCTGACTTTC. This gives the protein CASSPPGQFSGANVLTF.

This clonotype has a count of ten or more. The chain carries TRBV9 and TRBJ1-1, with D possibly matching TRBD1 (6 bases). Trimming took off 0 bases at V and 4 bases at J, with 16 bases between the two ends. The CDR3 extends over 16 amino acids. From germline, CDR1 is SGDLS and CDR2 YYNGEE. This chain's CDR3 is CASSVVEPTGTTEAFF. In nucleotides, the CDR3 is TGTGCCAGCAGCGTAGTTGAGCCTACAGGGACCACTGAAGCTTTCTTT.

This clonotype was detected a few times. The gene calls are TRBV7-3 and TRBJ2-1, with D possibly matching TRBD2 (5 bases). Trimming left V 4 bases short and J 5 bases short, with 9 bases between. Germline CDR1 is SGHTA and CDR2 is FQGTGA. CDR3 length: 13 amino acids. This chain's CDR3 is CASSSTGDNEQFF. The DNA for the CDR3 is TGTGCCAGCAGCTCGACCGGGGACAATGAGCAGTTCTTC.

This clonotype was counted many times. The J gene is TRBJ2-5, the V gene TRBV19; D unclear. Trimming removed 4 bases at V and 1 base at J, with 7 bases between. The CDR3 consists of 13 residues. Germline values: CDR1 LNHDA, CDR2 SQIVND (reference sequence). The CDR3 sequence is CASSTAGQETQYF. The CDR3 DNA sequence: TGTGCCAGTAGTACTGCAGGCCAAGAGACCCAGTACTTC.

This clonotype came up a few times. V is TRBV20-1 and J is TRBJ2-3, with TRBD2 matching 9 bases. CDR3 length: 17 residues. Per germline, CDR1 DFQATT and CDR2 SNEGSKA (reference sequence). V was pared by 6 bases and J by 3 bases, with 16 bases of the junction left unmatched. Here the CDR3 reads CSAQGSSGVRTTDTQYF. DNA for the CDR3: TGCAGTGCCCAGGGCTCTAGCGGGGTCCGGACGACAGATACGCAGTATTTT.

This clonotype has more than one count but fewer than ten. The CDR3 nucleotides are TGTGCCAGCAGTGACAGGTACACTGAAGCTTTCTTT. Protein: CASSDRYTEAFF. V gene TRBV25-1 combines with J gene TRBJ1-1; D remains unclear. V gave up 3 bases and J gave up 3 bases, with 5 bases separating them. CDR3 length equals 12 residues. The V gene's germline CDR1 is MGHDK and CDR2 SYGVNS. The whole variable domain, filled in from reference TRBV25-1 and TRBJ1-1, reads EADIYQTPRYLVIGTGKKITLECSQTMGHDKMYWYQQDPGMELHLIHYSYGVNSTEKGDLSSESTVSRIRTEHFPLTLESARPSHTSQYLCASSDRYTEAFFGQGTRLTVV.

This clonotype was seen ten or more times. J is TRBJ1-1 and V is TRBV7-9; D gene unclear. The length of the CDR3 is 12 residues. The ends were cut back, 6 bases at V and 1 base at J, with 6 bases in the middle. Germline V gene sequence: CDR1 SEHNR, CDR2 FQNEAQ (reference sequence). The chain's CDR3 is CASSTENTEAFF. CDR3 DNA: TGTGCCAGCAGTACTGAGAACACTGAAGCTTTCTTT.

Many counts were recorded for this clonotype. This chain connects TRBV12-5 to TRBJ1-1; the D gene is possibly TRBD1 (6 bases). The germline gives CDR1 LGHNT, CDR2 FRNRAP. The V end was cut by 3 bases, the J end by 7 bases, with 18 bases between. The CDR3 totals 15 residues. CDR3 loop: CASGFADSREVEAFF. The CDR3, as DNA: TGTGCTAGTGGTTTCGCGGACAGCCGCGAAGTTGAAGCTTTCTTT.

The CDR3 DNA reads TGTGCCAGCAGTTCACAGGGCTTTGGCAATCAGCCCCAGCATTTT. This gives the protein CASSSQGFGNQPQHF. V and J are TRBV6-6 and TRBJ1-5; D possibly corresponds to TRBD1 (6 bases). The V and J ends lost 4 bases and 2 bases respectively, with 12 bases between them. CDR3 length: 15 residues. Germline V gene data show CDR1 as MNHNY and CDR2 as SVGAGI (reference sequence).

V and J are TRBV3-1 and TRBJ1-4; no reliable D call. The CDR3 runs 15 residues. CDR1 and CDR2 (germline): LGHDT, YNNKEL (reference sequence). Trimming shortened V by 4 bases and J by 7 bases, and 16 bases separated the two germline ends. CDR3 DNA sequence: TGTGCCAGCAGCCGGACCTTTAGTCATCGTGAAAAACTGTTTTTT. The encoded protein is CASSRTFSHREKLFF.

The chain employs TRBV12-3 or TRBV12-4 and TRBJ2-1; 8 bases line up with TRBD2. Unmatched junction bases numbered 12, after V lost 7 bases and J lost 7 bases. CDR3 length equals 15 residues. DNA of the CDR3: TGTGCCAGCACCTTAAGCGGGAGTCCGTTGAATGAGCAGTTCTTC. Protein: CASTLSGSPLNEQFF.

This clonotype came up many times. V gene TRBV12-3 or TRBV12-4 combines with J gene TRBJ1-5, with TRBD1 matching over 7 bases. J was trimmed by 9 bases and V by 5 bases; bases with no gene match: 10. This CDR3 region has 14 residues. The CDR3 protein is CASSTRTGQRPQHF. The CDR3 coding sequence is TGTGCCAGCAGTACACGGACAGGCCAGAGGCCCCAGCATTTT.

This clonotype was picked up many times. V gene TRBV19 combines with J gene TRBJ1-2; D gene uncertain. CDR1 is LNHDA, CDR2 SQIVND, per germline (reference sequence). Deletions cut 7 bases from V and 2 bases from J, with 14 bases between. CDR3 length equals 14 residues. Here the CDR3 DNA reads TGTGCCAGTATAAAGGGCATGAACAACTATGGCTACACCTTC. Its protein product is CASIKGMNNYGYTF. The complete variable domain, with remaining parts taken from reference TRBV19 and TRBJ1-2, reads DGGITQSPKYLFRKEGQNVTLSCEQNLNHDAMYWYRQDPGQGLRLIYYSQIVNDFQKGDIAEGYSVSREKKESFPLTVTSAQKNPTAFYLCASIKGMNNYGYTFGSGTRLTVV.

This clonotype occurred a few times. The chain couples TRBV5-5 to TRBJ2-3, with D perhaps given as TRBD1 or TRBD2 (5 bases each). Looked up from germline, CDR1 is SGHKS and CDR2 is YYEKEE (reference sequence). The length of the CDR3 is 12 residues. Trimming pared 2 bases from V and 6 bases from J, leaving 7 bases between. CDR3: CASSFWGDTQYF. In nucleotides, the CDR3 is TGTGCCAGCAGCTTTTGGGGGGATACGCAGTATTTT.

This clonotype has at least ten counts. The rearrangement uses TRBV7-6 and TRBJ2-2; tentatively, D is TRBD2 (6 bases). The V end was cut by 0 bases, the J end by 6 bases, with 11 bases between. The germline V gene has CDR1 SGHVS and CDR2 FNYEAQ. The CDR3 covers 15 residues. This CDR3 reads CASSLASGDPGELFF. The DNA of the CDR3 is TGTGCCAGCAGCTTAGCTAGCGGAGACCCCGGGGAGCTGTTTTTT.

This clonotype was picked up a small number of times. This sequence joins TRBV29-1 and TRBJ2-3, with 8 bases fitting TRBD2. Looked up from germline, CDR1 is SQVTM and CDR2 is ANQGSEA. This CDR3 comprises 12 residues. V was pared by 6 bases and J by 5 bases, with 4 bases of the junction left unmatched. In nucleotides, the CDR3 is TGCAGCGTCATCCTAGCGGGAGATACGCAGTATTTT. Amino acid sequence: CSVILAGDTQYF.

This clonotype was detected ten times or more. The V call is TRBV25-1, the J call TRBJ2-5; D perhaps matches TRBD2 (6 bases). Trimming cost V 6 bases and J 4 bases, with 15 bases left between them. The CDR3 is 14 residues long. Germline V gene data show CDR1 as MGHDK and CDR2 as SYGVNS. CDR3 region: CASSPSSSGETQYF. CDR3 coding DNA: TGTGCCAGCAGCCCCTCGAGTAGCGGAGAGACCCAGTACTTC.

This clonotype was seen only a few times. V gene TRBV15 combines with J gene TRBJ1-2; D is unclear. The CDR3 length is 14 residues. From germline, CDR1 is LNHNV and CDR2 YYDKDF (reference sequence). Trimming removed 0 bases from V and 8 bases from J, with 13 bases in between. CDR3 sequence (DNA): TGTGCCACCAGCAGAGATGGCGGGCGCTACGGCTACACCTTC. Translation: CATSRDGGRYGYTF.

This clonotype occurred a few times. J is TRBJ1-1 and V is TRBV7-9, with D uncertain. Germline lookup yields CDR1 SEHNR and CDR2 FQNEAQ (reference sequence). Trimming stripped 2 bases from V and 2 bases from J, with 12 bases between. The CDR3 sequence is 15 residues long. The CDR3 is CASSLYNFPNTEAFF. CDR3 DNA sequence: TGTGCCAGCAGCTTATATAACTTTCCTAACACTGAAGCTTTCTTT.

This chain links TRBV29-1 with TRBJ1-1, with a possible D match to TRBD1 (5 bases). This CDR3 is built from 12 residues. CDR1 and CDR2 from the germline V gene are SQVTM and ANQGSEA. The V and J ends lost 5 bases and 1 base respectively, with 8 bases between them. CDR3 residues: CSVSGGNTEAFF. CDR3 sequence (DNA): TGCAGCGTTTCCGGGGGGAACACTGAAGCTTTCTTT.

In DNA, the CDR3 is TGCAGTGCTCAAGGGCCGGACGCACTGACCAGGGCTGAGCAGTTCTTC. It specifies CSAQGPDALTRAEQFF. The chain couples TRBV20-1 to TRBJ2-1, with a weak D call TRBD1 (5 bases). CDR1 DFQATT and CDR2 SNEGSKA come from the germline V gene (reference sequence). The CDR3 extends over 16 amino acids. Trimming left V 5 bases short and J 9 bases short, with 26 bases between.

V gene TRBV9 combines with J gene TRBJ2-7, with TRBD2 identical over 14 bases. V lost 4 bases, J lost 3 bases, and 6 bases stayed unmatched. Per the germline V gene, CDR1 is SGDLS and CDR2 is YYNGEE. CDR3 length equals 16 residues. CDR3 loop: CASSPQGLAGDYEQYF. The CDR3 DNA is TGTGCCAGCAGCCCCCAGGGACTAGCGGGAGACTACGAGCAGTACTTC.